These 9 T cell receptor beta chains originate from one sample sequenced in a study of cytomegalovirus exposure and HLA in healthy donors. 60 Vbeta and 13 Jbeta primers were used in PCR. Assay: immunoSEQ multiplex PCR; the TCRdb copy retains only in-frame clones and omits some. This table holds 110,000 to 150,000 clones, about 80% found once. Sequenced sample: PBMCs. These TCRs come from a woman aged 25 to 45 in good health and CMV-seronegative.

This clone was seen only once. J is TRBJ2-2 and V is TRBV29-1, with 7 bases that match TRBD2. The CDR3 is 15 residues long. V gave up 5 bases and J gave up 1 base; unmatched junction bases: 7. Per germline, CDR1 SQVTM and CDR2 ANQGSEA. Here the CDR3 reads CSVRQAGLNTGELFF. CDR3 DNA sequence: TGCAGCGTTCGACAAGCGGGGTTGAACACCGGGGAGCTGTTTTTT.

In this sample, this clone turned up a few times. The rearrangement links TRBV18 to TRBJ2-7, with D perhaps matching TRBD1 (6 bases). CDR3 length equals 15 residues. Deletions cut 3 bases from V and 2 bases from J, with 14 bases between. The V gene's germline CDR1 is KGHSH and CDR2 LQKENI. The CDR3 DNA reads TGTGCCAGCTCACCTTTTGAAGGGACAACCTACGAGCAGTACTTC. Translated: CASSPFEGTTYEQYF.

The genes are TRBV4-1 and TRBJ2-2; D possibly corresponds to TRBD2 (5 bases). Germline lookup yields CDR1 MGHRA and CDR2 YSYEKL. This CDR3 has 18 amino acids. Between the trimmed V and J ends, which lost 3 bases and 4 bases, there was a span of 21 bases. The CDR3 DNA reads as TGCGCCAGCAGCCACCGAAGGGCTGGGCCAGGAGGCACCGGGGAGCTGTTTTTT. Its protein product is CASSHRRAGPGGTGELFF.

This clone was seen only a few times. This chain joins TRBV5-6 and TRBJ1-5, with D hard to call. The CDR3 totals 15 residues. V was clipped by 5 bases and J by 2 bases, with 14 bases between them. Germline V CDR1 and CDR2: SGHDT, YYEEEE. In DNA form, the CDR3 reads TGTGCCAGCAGTTACAGTGGCGGGGGCAATCAGCCCCAGCATTTT. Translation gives CASSYSGGGNQPQHF.

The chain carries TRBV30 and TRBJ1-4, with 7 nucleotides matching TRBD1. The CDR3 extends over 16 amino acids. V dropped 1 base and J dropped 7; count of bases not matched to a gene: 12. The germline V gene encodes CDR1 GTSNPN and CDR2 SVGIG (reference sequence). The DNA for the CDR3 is TGTGCCTGGAGTGGAGGGGAGGAGACAGGGCTTGAAAAACTGTTTTTT. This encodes CAWSGGEETGLEKLFF.

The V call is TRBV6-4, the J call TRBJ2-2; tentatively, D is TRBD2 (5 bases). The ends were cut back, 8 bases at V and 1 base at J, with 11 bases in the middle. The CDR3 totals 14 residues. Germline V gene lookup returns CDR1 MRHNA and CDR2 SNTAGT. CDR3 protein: CASRPSGNTGELFF. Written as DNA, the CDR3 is TGTGCCAGCCGTCCGAGCGGGAACACCGGGGAGCTGTTTTTT.

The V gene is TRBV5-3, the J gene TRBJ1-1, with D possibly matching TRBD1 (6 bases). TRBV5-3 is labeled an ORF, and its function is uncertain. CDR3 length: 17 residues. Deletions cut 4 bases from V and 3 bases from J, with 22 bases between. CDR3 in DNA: TGTGCCAGAAGCCATCCGGGACATCCTCACCCCCACACTGAAGCTTTCTTT. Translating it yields CARSHPGHPHPHTEAFF.

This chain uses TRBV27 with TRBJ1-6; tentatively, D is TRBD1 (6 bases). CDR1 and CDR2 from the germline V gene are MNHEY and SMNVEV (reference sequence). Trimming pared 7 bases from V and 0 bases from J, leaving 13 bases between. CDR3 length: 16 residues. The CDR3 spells CASTPDRSSYNSPLHF. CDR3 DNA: TGTGCCAGCACCCCGGACAGAAGCTCCTATAATTCACCCCTCCACTTT.

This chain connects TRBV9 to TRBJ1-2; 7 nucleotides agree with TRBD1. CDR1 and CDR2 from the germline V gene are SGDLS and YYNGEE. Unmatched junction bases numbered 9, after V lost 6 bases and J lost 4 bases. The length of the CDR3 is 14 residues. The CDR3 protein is CASTEGALSYGYTF. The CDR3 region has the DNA TGTGCCAGCACAGAGGGGGCGTTGAGCTATGGCTACACCTTC.